Shown below are 10 T cell receptor beta chains from a single sample sequenced in a study of cytomegalovirus exposure and HLA in healthy donors. Amplification used 60 Vbeta primers and 13 Jbeta primers. Sequencing was performed with immunoSEQ multiplex PCR; in TCRdb, only in-frame clones are kept and a portion is missing. The repertoire holds roughly 150,000 clones, with 82% as singletons. Sequences were obtained from PBMCs. The source is a woman aged 45-59 years in good health and CMV-seropositive.

The gene calls are TRBV29-1 and TRBJ1-2, with D perhaps matching TRBD1 (6 bases). V lost 7 bases and J 8 bases, leaving 23 bases between the germline ends. Germline V lookup: CDR1 SQVTM, CDR2 ANQGSEA. The CDR3 sequence is 14 residues long. CDR3 nucleotides: TGCAGCGGACTCGGGGTCCAGGGGCGAAGCGGCTACACCTTC. Its translation is CSGLGVQGRSGYTF.

This clone was observed a few times. The J gene is TRBJ2-7, the V gene TRBV6-5; possibly TRBD1 for D (5 bases). Trimming removed 6 bases from V and 4 bases from J, with 13 bases in between. The CDR3 extends over 13 amino acids. Germline values: CDR1 MNHEY, CDR2 SVGAGI. CDR3 sequence: CASSRGQRYEQYF. The CDR3 DNA reads as TGTGCCAGCAGCCGCGGACAAAGGTACGAGCAGTACTTC.

The CDR3 region is CATSRARGQNTEAFF. CDR3 nucleotide sequence: TGTGCCACCAGCAGAGCCCGAGGACAGAACACTGAAGCTTTCTTT. The gene calls are TRBV15 and TRBJ1-1; the D gene is possibly TRBD1 (5 bases). The V gene's germline CDR1 is LNHNV and CDR2 YYDKDF (reference sequence). The CDR3 sequence is 15 residues long. Trimming removed 1 base at V and 1 base at J, with 10 bases between.

The genes are TRBV11-2 and TRBJ2-2; no firm D call. V was clipped by 1 base and J by 11 bases, with 5 bases between them. The germline CDR1 and CDR2 sequences are SGHAT and FQNNGV. CDR3 length: 11 residues. The CDR3 loop is CASSLGLELFF. The DNA for the CDR3 is TGTGCCAGCAGCTTAGGTCTAGAGCTGTTTTTT.

This clone has just a few counts. This chain connects TRBV27 to TRBJ2-1, with 11 bases fitting TRBD2. The V gene end was trimmed by 6 bases and the J gene end by 7 bases; junction bases not matched to a gene: 8. The germline V gene has CDR1 MNHEY and CDR2 SMNVEV (reference sequence). This CDR3 spans 15 amino acids. The CDR3 DNA is TGTGCCAGCAGGTATGGGACTAGCGGACCTAATGAGCAGTTCTTC. Protein: CASRYGTSGPNEQFF.

The chain links TRBV5-5 to TRBJ1-1; D is possibly TRBD1 (6 bases). V lost 4 bases and J lost 12, with 19 bases in between. The CDR3 sequence is 13 residues long. CDR1 is SGHKS, CDR2 YYEKEE, per germline (reference sequence). CDR3 protein: CASSLLDPGQPFF. The CDR3, as DNA: TGTGCCAGCAGCCTCCTTGACCCGGGACAACCTTTCTTT.

CDR3 sequence (DNA): TGTGCTAGTGGTTACGGGGGGCCCTCTGGAAACACCATATATTTT. Residues: CASGYGGPSGNTIYF. The rearrangement joins TRBV12-5 to TRBJ1-3; tentatively, D is TRBD1 (6 bases). V was trimmed by 4 bases and J by 0 bases, leaving 10 bases between them. The CDR3 has 15 residues. CDR1 is LGHNT, CDR2 FRNRAP, per germline.

The chain uses TRBV4-1 and TRBJ1-3; D gene uncertain. CDR3 size: 16 residues. From germline, CDR1 is MGHRA and CDR2 YSYEKL. Trimming pared 0 bases from V and 2 bases from J, leaving 11 bases between. CDR3 coding DNA: TGCGCCAGCAGCCAAGATCCGGGGATCCCTGGAAACACCATATATTTT. Protein product: CASSQDPGIPGNTIYF.

The chain has TRBV5-6 and TRBJ2-7; D gene ambiguous. Germline V lookup: CDR1 SGHDT, CDR2 YYEEEE. V shed 2 bases and J shed 3 bases, with 6 bases lying between them. The CDR3 covers 12 residues. CDR3 loop: CASSLSSYEQYF. CDR3 coding DNA: TGTGCCAGCAGCTTAAGTAGCTACGAGCAGTACTTC.

The chain recombines TRBV5-4 with TRBJ2-1, with D possibly being TRBD2 (5 bases). This CDR3 contains 16 residues. Germline assignment: CDR1 SGHNT and CDR2 YYREEE (reference sequence). The ends were cut back, 4 bases at V and 0 bases at J, with 14 bases in the middle. CDR3 loop: CASSMVRGLSYNEQFF. CDR3 bases: TGTGCCAGCAGCATGGTTAGAGGACTCTCCTACAATGAGCAGTTCTTC.